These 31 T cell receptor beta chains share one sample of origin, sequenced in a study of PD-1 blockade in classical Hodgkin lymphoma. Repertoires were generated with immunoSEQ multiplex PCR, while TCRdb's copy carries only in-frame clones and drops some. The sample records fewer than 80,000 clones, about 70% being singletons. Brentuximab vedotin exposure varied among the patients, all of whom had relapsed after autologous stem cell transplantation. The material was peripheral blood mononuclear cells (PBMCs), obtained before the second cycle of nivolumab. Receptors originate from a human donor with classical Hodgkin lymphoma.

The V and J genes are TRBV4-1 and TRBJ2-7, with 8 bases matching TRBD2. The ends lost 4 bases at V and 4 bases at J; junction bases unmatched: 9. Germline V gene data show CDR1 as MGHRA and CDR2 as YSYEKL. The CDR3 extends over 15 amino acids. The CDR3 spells CASSPSGTRGYEQYF. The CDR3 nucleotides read TGCGCCAGCAGCCCCTCAGGGACTAGGGGATACGAGCAGTACTTC.

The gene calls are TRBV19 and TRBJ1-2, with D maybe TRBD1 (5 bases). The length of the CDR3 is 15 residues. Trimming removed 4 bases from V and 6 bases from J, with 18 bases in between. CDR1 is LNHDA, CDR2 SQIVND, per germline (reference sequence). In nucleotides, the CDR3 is TGTGCCAGTAGTACACTCATTCAGGGAAGGGATGGCTACACCTTC. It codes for CASSTLIQGRDGYTF.

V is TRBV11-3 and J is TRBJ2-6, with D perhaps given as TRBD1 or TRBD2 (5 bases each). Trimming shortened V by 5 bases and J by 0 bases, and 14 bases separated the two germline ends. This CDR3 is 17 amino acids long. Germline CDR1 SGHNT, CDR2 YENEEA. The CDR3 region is CASSPGTGSSGANVLTF. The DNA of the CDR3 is TGTGCCAGCAGCCCCGGGACGGGAAGCTCTGGGGCCAACGTCCTGACTTTC. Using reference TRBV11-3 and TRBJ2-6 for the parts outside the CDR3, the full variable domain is EAGVVQSPRYKIIEKKQPVAFWCNPISGHNTLYWYLQNLGQGPELLIRYENEEAVDDSQLPKDRFSAERLKGVDSTLKIQPAELGDSAVYLCASSPGTGSSGANVLTFGAGSRLTVL.

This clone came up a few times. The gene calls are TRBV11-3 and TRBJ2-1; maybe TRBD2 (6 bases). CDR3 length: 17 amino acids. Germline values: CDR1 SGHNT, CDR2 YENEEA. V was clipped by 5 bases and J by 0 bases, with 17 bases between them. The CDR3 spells CASSTSGAVSSYNEQFF. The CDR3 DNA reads TGTGCCAGCAGCACGTCGGGAGCAGTGAGCTCCTACAATGAGCAGTTCTTC.

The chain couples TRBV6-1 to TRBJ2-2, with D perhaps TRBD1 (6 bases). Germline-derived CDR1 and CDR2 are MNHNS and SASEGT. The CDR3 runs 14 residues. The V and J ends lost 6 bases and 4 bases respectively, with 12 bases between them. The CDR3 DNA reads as TGTGCCAGCAGCACTACAGGGACCACCGGGGAGCTGTTTTTT. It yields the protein CASSTTGTTGELFF.

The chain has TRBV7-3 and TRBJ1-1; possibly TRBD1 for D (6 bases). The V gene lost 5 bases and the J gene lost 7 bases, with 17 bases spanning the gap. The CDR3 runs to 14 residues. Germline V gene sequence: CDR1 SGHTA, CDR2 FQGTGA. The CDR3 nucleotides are TGTGCCAGCAGCCGTGTTTACAGGGCTTATGAAGCTTTCTTT. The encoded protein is CASSRVYRAYEAFF.

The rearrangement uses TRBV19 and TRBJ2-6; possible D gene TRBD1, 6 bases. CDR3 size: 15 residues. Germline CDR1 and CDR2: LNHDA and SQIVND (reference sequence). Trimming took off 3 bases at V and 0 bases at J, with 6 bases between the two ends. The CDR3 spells CASSMTGSGANVLTF. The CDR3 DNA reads TGTGCCAGTAGTATGACAGGCTCTGGGGCCAACGTCCTGACTTTC. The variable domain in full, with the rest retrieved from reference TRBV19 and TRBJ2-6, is DGGITQSPKYLFRKEGQNVTLSCEQNLNHDAMYWYRQDPGQGLRLIYYSQIVNDFQKGDIAEGYSVSREKKESFPLTVTSAQKNPTAFYLCASSMTGSGANVLTFGAGSRLTVL.

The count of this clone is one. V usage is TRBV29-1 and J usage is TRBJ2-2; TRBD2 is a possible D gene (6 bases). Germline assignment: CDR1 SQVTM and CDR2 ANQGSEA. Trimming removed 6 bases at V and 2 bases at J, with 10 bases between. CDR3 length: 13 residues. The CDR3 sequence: CSVGGRNTGELFF. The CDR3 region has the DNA TGCAGCGTGGGGGGTCGTAACACCGGGGAGCTGTTTTTT.

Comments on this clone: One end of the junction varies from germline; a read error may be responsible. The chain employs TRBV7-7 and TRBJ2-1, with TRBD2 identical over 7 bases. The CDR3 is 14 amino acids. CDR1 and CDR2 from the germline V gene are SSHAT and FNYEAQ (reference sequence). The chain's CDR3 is CASSYGLGRNEQFF. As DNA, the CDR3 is TGTGCTAGCAGCTATGGACTAGGGCGCAATGAGCAGTTCTTC.

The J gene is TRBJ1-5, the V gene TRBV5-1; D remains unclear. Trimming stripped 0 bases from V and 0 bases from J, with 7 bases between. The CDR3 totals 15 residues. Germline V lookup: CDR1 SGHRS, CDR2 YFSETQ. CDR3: CASSLAWGSNQPQHF. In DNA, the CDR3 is TGCGCCAGCAGCTTGGCCTGGGGTAGCAATCAGCCCCAGCATTTT.

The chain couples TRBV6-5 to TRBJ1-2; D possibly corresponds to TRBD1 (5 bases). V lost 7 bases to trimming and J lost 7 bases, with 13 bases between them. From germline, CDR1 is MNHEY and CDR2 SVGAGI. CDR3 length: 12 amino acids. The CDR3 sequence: CASKVGLGGYTF. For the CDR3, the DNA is TGTGCCAGCAAGGTGGGGCTGGGTGGCTACACCTTC.

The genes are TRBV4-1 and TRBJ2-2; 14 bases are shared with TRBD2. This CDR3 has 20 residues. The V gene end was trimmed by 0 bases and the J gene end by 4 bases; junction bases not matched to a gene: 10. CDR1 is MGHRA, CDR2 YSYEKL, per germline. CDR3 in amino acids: CASSQDLMTSGRATTGELFF. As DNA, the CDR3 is TGCGCCAGCAGCCAAGATCTAATGACTAGCGGGAGGGCCACCACCGGGGAGCTGTTTTTT.

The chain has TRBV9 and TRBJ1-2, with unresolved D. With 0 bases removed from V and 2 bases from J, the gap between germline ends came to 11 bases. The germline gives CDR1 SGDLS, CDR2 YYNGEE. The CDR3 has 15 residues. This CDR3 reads CASSVEVELNYGYTF. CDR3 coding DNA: TGTGCCAGCAGCGTAGAGGTCGAATTAAACTATGGCTACACCTTC.

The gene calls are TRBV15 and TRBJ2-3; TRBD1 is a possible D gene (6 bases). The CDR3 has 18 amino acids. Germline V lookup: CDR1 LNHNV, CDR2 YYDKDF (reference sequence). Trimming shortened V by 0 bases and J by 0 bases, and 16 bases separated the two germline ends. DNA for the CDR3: TGTGCCACCAGCAGAGATGTTCAGGACAGCTATAGCACAGATACGCAGTATTTT. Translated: CATSRDVQDSYSTDTQYF.

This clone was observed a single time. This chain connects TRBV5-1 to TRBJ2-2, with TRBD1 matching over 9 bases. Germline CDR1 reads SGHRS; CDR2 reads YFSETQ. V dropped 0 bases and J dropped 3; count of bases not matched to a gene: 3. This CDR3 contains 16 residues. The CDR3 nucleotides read TGCGCCAGCAGCTTGGCCTGGGACAGGGACACCGGGGAGCTGTTTTTT. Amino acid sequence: CASSLAWDRDTGELFF.

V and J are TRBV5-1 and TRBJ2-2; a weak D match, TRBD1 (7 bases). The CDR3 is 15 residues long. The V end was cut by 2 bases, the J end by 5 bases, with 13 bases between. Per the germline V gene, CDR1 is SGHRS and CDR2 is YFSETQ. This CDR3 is CASSFRGTFTGELFF. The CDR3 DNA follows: TGCGCCAGCAGCTTCAGGGGGACTTTTACCGGGGAGCTGTTTTTT.

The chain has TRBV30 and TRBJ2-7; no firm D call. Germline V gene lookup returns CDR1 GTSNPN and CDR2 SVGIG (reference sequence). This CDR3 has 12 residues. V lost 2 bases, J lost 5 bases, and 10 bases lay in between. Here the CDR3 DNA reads TGTGCCTGGAGTAGTACGGGCAACGAGCAGTACTTC. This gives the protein CAWSSTGNEQYF.

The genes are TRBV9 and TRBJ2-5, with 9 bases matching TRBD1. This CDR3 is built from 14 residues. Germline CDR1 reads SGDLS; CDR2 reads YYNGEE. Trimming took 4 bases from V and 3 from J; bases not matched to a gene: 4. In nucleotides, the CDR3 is TGTGCCAGCAGCCCTGGGACAGGGAAAGAGACCCAGTACTTC. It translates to CASSPGTGKETQYF.

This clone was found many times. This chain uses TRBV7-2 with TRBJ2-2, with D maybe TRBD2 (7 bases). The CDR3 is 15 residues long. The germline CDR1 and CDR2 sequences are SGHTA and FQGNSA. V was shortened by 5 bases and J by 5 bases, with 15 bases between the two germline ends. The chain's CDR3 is CASSLGGAMTGELFF. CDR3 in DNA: TGTGCCAGCAGCCTTGGGGGGGCCATGACCGGGGAGCTGTTTTTT. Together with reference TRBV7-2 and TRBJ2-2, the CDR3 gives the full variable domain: GAGVSQSPSNKVTEKGKDVELRCDPISGHTALYWYRQSLGQGLEFLIYFQGNSAPDKSGLPSDRFSAERTGGSVSTLTIQRTQQEDSAVYLCASSLGGAMTGELFFGEGSRLTVL.

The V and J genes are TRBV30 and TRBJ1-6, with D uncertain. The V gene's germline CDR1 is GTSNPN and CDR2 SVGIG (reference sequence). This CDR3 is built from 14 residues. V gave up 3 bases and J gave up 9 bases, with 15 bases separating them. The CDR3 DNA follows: TGTGCCTGGAGAAGGATGACGGCCGCTTCACCCCTCCACTTT. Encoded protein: CAWRRMTAASPLHF.

The CDR3 here is CASSQDLELAGSYEQYF. The CDR3 DNA follows: TGCGCCAGCAGCCAAGATCTAGAACTAGCGGGTTCCTACGAGCAGTACTTC. The V call is TRBV4-1, the J call TRBJ2-7; 9 nucleotides match TRBD2. CDR3 length: 17 residues. Trimming at V came to 0 bases and at J to 1 base, leaving 7 bases not matched to a gene. The V gene's germline CDR1 is MGHRA and CDR2 YSYEKL.

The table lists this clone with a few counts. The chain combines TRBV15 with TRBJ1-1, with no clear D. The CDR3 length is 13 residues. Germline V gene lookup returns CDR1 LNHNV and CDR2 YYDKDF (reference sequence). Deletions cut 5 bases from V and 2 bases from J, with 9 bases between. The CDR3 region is CATSRTFNTEAFF. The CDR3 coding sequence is TGTGCCACCAGCCGAACATTTAACACTGAAGCTTTCTTT.

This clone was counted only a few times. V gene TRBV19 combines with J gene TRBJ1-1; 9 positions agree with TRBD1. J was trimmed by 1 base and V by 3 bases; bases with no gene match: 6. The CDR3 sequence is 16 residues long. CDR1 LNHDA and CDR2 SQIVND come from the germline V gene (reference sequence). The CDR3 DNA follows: TGTGCCAGTAGTATCCTCCCGGGACAGGGGAACACTGAAGCTTTCTTT. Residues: CASSILPGQGNTEAFF.

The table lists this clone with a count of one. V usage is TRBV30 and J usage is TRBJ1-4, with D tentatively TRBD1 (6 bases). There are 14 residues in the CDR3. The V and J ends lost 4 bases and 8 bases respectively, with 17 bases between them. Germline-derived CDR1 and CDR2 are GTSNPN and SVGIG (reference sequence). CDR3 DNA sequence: TGTGCCTGGAAGGATGGCAGGGGAAGCGAAAAACTGTTTTTT. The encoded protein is CAWKDGRGSEKLFF.

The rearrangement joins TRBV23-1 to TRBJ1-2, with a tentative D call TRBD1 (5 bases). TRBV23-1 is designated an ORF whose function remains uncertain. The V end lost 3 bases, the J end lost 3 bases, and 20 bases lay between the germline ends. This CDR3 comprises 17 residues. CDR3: CASSHPFMGPPDYGYTF. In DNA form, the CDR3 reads TGCGCCAGCAGTCACCCGTTTATGGGGCCACCCGACTATGGCTACACCTTC.

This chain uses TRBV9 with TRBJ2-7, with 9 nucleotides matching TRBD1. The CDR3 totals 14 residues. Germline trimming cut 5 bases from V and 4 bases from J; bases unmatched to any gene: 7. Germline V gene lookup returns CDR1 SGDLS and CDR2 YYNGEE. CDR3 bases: TGTGCCAGCAGTACCGGGACAGGGACTTACGAGCAGTACTTC. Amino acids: CASSTGTGTYEQYF.

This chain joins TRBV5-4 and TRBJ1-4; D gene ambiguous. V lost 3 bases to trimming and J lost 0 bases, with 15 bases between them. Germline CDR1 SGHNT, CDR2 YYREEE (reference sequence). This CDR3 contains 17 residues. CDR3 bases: TGTGCCAGCAGCTATGACGGTACCTATGCAACTAATGAAAAACTGTTTTTT. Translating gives CASSYDGTYATNEKLFF.

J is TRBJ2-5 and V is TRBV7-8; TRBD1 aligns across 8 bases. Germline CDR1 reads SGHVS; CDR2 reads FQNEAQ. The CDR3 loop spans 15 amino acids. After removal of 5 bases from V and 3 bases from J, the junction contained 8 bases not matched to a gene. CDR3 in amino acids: CASSLIRTGKETQYF. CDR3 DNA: TGTGCCAGCAGCCTCATTCGGACAGGGAAAGAGACCCAGTACTTC. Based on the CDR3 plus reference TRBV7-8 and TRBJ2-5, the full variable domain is GAGVSQSPRYKVAKRGQDVALRCDPISGHVSLFWYQQALGQGPEFLTYFQNEAQLDKSGLPSDRFFAERPEGSVSTLKIQRTQQEDSAVYLCASSLIRTGKETQYFGPGTRLLVL.

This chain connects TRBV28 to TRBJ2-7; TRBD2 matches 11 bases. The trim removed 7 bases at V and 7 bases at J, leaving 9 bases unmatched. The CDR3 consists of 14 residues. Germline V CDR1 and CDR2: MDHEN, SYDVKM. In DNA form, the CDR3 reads TGTGCCAGCATTATAGCGGGAGGGTTGGGGGAGCAGTACTTC. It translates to CASIIAGGLGEQYF.

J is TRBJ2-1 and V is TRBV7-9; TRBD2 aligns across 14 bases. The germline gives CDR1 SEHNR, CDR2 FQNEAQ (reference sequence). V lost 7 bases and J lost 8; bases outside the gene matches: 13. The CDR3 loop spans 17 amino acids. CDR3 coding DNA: TGTGCCAGCAACCCCCGTGGGGGACTAGCGGGAGAAGATGAGCAGTTCTTC. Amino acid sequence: CASNPRGGLAGEDEQFF.

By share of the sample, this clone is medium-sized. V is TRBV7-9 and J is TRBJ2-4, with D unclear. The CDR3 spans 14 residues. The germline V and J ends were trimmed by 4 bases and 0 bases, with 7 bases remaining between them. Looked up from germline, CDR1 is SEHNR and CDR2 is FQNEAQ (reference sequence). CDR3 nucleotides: TGTGCCAGCAGCTCGACCCTAGCCAAAAACATTCAGTACTTC. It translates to CASSSTLAKNIQYF.